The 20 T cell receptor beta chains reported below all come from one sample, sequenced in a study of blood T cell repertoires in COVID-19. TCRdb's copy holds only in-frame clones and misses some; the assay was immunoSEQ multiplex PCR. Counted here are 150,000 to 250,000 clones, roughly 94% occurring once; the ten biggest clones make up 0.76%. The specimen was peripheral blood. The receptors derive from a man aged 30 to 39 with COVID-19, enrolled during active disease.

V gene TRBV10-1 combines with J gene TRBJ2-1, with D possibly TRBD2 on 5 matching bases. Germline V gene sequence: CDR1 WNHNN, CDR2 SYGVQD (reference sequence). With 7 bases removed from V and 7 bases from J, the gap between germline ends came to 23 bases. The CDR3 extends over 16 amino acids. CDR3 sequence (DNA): TGCGCCAGCATCGAGAGGGAGCTTCCCGTTGCGAATGAGCAGTTCTTC. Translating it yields CASIERELPVANEQFF.

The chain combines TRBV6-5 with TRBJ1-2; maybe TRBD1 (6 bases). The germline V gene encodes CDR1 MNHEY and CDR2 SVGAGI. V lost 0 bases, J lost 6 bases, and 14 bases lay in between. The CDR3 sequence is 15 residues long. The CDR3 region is CASSYSSGDLDGYTF. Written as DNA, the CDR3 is TGTGCCAGCAGTTACTCGTCAGGGGACCTTGATGGCTACACCTTC.

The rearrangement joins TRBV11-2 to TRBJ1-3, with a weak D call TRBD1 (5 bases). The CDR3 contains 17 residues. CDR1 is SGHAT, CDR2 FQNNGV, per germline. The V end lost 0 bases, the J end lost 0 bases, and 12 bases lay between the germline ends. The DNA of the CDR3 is TGTGCCAGCAGCTTAGATCAGACAGAGAGCTCTGGAAACACCATATATTTT. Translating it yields CASSLDQTESSGNTIYF.

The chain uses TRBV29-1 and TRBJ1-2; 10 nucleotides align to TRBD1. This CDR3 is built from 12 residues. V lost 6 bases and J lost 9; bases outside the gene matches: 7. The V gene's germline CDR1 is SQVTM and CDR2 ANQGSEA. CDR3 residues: CSVRTGGDSYTF. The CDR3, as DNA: TGCAGCGTCCGGACAGGGGGTGATAGCTACACCTTC.

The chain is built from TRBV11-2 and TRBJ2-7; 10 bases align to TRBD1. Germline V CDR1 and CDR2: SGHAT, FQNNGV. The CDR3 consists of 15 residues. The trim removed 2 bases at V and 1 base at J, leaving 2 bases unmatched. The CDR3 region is CASSLRTGGSYEQYF. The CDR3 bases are TGTGCCAGCAGCTTAAGGACAGGGGGATCCTACGAGCAGTACTTC.

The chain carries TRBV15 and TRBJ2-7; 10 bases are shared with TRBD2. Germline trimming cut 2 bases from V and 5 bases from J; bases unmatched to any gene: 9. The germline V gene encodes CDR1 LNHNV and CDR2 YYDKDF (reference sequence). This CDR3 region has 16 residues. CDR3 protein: CATSRPMLSGGHEQYF. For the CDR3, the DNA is TGTGCCACCAGCAGACCCATGCTTAGCGGGGGGCACGAGCAGTACTTC.

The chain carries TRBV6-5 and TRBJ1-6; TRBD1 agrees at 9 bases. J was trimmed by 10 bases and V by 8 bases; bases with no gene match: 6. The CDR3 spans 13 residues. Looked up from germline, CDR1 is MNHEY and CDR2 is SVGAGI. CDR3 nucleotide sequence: TGTGCCAGCCGGGGACAGGGAGGGTCACCCCTCCACTTT. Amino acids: CASRGQGGSPLHF.

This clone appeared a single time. The CDR3 loop is CASSTDRQTQHF. CDR3 coding DNA: TGTGCCAGCAGCACCGACAGGCAGACCCAGCATTTT. The J gene is TRBJ1-5, the V gene TRBV6-5, with D possibly being TRBD1 (6 bases). Germline V gives CDR1 MNHEY, CDR2 SVGAGI. The CDR3 spans 12 residues. Trimming took 6 bases from V and 11 from J, leaving 14 bases between them.

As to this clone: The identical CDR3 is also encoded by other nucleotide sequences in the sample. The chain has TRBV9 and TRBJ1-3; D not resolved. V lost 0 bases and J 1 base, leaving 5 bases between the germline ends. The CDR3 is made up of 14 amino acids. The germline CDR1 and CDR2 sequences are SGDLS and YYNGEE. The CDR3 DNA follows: TGTGCCAGCAGCGTAGCGGGGTCTGGAAACACCATATATTTT. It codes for CASSVAGSGNTIYF.

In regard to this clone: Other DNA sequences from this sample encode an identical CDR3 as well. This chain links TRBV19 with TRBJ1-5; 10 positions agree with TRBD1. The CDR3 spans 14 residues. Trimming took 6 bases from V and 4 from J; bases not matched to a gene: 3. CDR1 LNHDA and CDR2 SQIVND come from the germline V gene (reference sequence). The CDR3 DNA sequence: TGTGCCAGTAGCCTGGGACAGGGGAATCAGCCCCAGCATTTT. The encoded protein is CASSLGQGNQPQHF.

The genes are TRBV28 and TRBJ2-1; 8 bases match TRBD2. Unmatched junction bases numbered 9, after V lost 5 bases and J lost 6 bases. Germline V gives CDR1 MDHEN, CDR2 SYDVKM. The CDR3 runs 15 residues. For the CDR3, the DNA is TGTGCCAGCAGTATTCCTATGGGACTAGTCAATGAGCAGTTCTTC. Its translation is CASSIPMGLVNEQFF. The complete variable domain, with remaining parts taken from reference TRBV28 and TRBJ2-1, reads DVKVTQSSRYLVKRTGEKVFLECVQDMDHENMFWYRQDPGLGLRLIYFSYDVKMKEKGDIPEGYSVSREKKERFSLILESASTNQTSMYLCASSIPMGLVNEQFFGPGTRLTVL.

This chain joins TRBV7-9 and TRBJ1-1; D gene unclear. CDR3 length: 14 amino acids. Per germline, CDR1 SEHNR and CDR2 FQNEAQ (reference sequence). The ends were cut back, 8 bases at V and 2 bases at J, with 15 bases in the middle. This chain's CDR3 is CASRRADINTEAFF. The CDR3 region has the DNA TGTGCCAGCCGGCGGGCAGACATTAACACTGAAGCTTTCTTT.

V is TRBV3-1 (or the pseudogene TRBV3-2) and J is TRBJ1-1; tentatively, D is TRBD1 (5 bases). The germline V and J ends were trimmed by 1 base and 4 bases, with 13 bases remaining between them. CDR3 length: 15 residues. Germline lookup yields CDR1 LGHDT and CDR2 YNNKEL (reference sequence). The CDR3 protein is CASSQGTGRGTEAFF. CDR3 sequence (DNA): TGTGCCAGCAGCCAAGGTACGGGTAGGGGCACTGAAGCTTTCTTT.

CDR3: CASSLRRGADDTQYF. The CDR3 bases are TGTGCCAGCAGCTTACGGCGGGGGGCCGATGATACGCAGTATTTT. This chain uses TRBV7-9 with TRBJ2-3, with 8 bases fitting TRBD2. In germline, CDR1 is SEHNR, CDR2 FQNEAQ (reference sequence). This CDR3 has 15 amino acids. Unmatched junction bases numbered 7, after V lost 2 bases and J lost 6 bases.

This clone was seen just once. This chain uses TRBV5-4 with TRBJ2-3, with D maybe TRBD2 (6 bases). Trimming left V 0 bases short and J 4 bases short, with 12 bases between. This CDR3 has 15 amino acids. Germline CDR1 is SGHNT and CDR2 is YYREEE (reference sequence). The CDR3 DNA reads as TGTGCCAGCAGCTTGGTAGGTAGGGAGGCAGATACGCAGTATTTT. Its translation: CASSLVGREADTQYF.

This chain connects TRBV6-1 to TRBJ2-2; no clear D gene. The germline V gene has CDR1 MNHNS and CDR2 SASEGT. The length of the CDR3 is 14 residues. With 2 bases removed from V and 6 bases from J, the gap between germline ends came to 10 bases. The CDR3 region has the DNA TGTGCCAGCAGTGAACTAAATAGCCCCGGGGAGCTGTTTTTT. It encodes CASSELNSPGELFF.

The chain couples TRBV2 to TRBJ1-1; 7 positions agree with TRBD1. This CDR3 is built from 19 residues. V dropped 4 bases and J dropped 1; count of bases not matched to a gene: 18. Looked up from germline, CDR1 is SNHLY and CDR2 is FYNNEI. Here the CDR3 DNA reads TGTGCCAGCAGTGGGTCTCCGAGACAGGGACTAGATTCGAACACTGAAGCTTTCTTT. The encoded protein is CASSGSPRQGLDSNTEAFF.

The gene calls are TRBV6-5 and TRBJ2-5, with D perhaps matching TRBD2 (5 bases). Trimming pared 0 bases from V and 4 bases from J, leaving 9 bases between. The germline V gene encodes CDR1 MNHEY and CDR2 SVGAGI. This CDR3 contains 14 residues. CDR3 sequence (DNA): TGTGCCAGCAGTTACTCTTTTCGGGGAGAGACCCAGTACTTC. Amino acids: CASSYSFRGETQYF.

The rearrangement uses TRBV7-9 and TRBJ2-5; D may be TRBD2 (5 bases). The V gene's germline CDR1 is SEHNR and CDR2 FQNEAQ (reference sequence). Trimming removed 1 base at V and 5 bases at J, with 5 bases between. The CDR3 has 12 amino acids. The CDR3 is CASSLGEETQYF. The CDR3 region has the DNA TGTGCCAGCAGCTTAGGGGAGGAGACCCAGTACTTC.

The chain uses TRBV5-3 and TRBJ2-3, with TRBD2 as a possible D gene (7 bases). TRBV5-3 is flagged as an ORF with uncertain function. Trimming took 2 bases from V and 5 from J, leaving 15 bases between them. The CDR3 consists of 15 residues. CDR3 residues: CARSFQGRDGDTQYF. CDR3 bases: TGTGCCAGAAGCTTCCAGGGGAGGGACGGAGATACGCAGTATTTT.